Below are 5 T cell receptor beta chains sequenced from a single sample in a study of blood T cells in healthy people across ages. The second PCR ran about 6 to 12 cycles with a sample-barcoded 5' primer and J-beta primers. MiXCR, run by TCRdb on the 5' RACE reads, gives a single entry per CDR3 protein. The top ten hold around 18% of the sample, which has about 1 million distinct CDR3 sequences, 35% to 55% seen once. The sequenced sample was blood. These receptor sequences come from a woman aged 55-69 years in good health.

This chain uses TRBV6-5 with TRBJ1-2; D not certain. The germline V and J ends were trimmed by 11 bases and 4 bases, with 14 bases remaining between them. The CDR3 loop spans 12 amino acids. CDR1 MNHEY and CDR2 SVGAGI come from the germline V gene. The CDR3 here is CAAGENIYGYTF. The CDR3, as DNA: TGTGCCGCCGGGGAGAACATCTATGGCTACACCTTC.

The CDR3 region is CASSSGDVSLYGYTF. In DNA form, the CDR3 reads TGTGCCAGCAGCTCCGGAGATGTCTCGCTCTATGGCTACACCTTC. The V gene is TRBV5-6, the J gene TRBJ1-2; D not resolved. The germline V gene has CDR1 SGHDT and CDR2 YYEEEE. The length of the CDR3 is 15 residues. V lost 3 bases, J lost 4 bases, and 16 bases lay in between.

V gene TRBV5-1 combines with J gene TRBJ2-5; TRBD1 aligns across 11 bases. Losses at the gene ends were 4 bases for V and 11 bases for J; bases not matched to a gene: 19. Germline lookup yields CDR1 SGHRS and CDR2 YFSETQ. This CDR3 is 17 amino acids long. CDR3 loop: CASSLGRLGTGGREQYF. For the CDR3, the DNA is TGCGCCAGCAGCCTTGGGAGACTCGGGACAGGGGGTCGTGAGCAGTACTTC.

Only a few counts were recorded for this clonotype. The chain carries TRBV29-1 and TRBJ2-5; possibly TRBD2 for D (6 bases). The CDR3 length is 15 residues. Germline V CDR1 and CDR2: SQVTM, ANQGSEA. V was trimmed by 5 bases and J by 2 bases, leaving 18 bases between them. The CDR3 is CSVSRGVAGQETQYF. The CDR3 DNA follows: TGCAGCGTTTCCCGGGGCGTGGCGGGGCAAGAGACCCAGTACTTC.

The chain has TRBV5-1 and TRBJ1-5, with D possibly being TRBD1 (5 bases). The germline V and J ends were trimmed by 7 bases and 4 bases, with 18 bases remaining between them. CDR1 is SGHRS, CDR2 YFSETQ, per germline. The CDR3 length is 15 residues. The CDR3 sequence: CASRSLPGENQPQHF. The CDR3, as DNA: TGCGCCAGCCGTTCCTTACCGGGGGAAAATCAGCCCCAGCATTTT.